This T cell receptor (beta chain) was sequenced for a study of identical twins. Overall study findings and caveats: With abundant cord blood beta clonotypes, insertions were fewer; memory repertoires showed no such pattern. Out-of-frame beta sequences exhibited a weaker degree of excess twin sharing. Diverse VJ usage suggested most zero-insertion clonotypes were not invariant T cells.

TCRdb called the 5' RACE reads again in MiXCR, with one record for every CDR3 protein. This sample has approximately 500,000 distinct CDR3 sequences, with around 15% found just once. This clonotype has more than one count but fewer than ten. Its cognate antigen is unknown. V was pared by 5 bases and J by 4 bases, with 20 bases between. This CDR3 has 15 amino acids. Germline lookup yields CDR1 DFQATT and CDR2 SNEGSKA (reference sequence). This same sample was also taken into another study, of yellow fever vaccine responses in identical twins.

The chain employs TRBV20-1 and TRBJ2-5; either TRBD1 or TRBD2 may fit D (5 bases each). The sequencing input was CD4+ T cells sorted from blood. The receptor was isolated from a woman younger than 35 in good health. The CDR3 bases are TGCAGTGCTCAAACTCATGAGGGGTTGGGAGAGACCCAGTACTTC. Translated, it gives CSAQTHEGLGETQYF.